This is a list of T cell receptor beta chains from one sample in a study of T cell responses to AZD1222 COVID-19 vaccine. Sequencing used immunoSEQ multiplex PCR; TCRdb keeps in-frame clones, though not all of them. Of around 100,000 clones detected, roughly 86% appear once; the ten largest clones hold 1.4%. Sequencing was performed on peripheral blood, taken on day 0 of AZD1222 vaccination. All receptors derive from an adult in good health. Each CDR3 is given with its conserved first and last residue. The D gene is left open where the match is weak. A row's size may be missing; if present it is once, few, many or a size class.

J | V | D | size | CDR3 | DNA
TRBJ2-1 | TRBV29-1 | - | - | CSVQAGTSFYNEQFF | TGCAGCGTTCAAGCAGGGACAAGCTTTTACAATGAGCAGTTCTTC
TRBJ2-5 | TRBV16 | - | - | CASSQWGWETQYF | TGTGCCAGCAGCCAATGGGGTTGGGAGACCCAGTACTTC
TRBJ2-2 | TRBV6-6 | - | - | CASSPQSGNTGELFF | TGTGCCAGCAGCCCACAAAGCGGAAACACCGGGGAGCTGTTTTTT
TRBJ2-5 | TRBV18 | - | - | CASSPGETQYF | TGTGCCAGCTCACCGGGGGAGACCCAGTACTTC
TRBJ2-1 | TRBV5-6 | TRBD2 | once | CASSLGGGRLNEQFF | TGTGCCAGCAGCTTGGGTGGCGGGAGGCTAAATGAGCAGTTCTTC
TRBJ1-2 | TRBV18 | - | - | CASSPENDYGYTF | TGTGCCAGCTCTCCAGAGAACGACTATGGCTACACCTTC
TRBJ1-4 | TRBV6-6 | - | - | CASMGLEKLFF | TGTGCCAGCATGGGGCTGGAAAAACTGTTTTTT
TRBJ2-4 | TRBV3-1/TRBV3-2 | - | - | CASSQDANIQYF | TGTGCCAGCAGCCAAGACGCAAACATTCAGTACTTC
TRBJ1-1 | TRBV7-9 | TRBD1 | - | CASSPDRVSWAFF | TGTGCCAGCAGCCCCGACAGGGTTAGTTGGGCTTTCTTT
TRBJ2-5 | TRBV2 | - | - | CASSIRQQETQYF | TGTGCCAGCAGTATCCGACAGCAAGAGACCCAGTACTTC
TRBJ1-1 | TRBV7-9 | TRBD1 | - | CASSFRQGDTEAFF | TGTGCCAGCAGCTTCCGACAGGGTGACACTGAAGCTTTCTTT
TRBJ2-3 | TRBV11-3 | - | - | CASSHLRSSGFHTDTQYF | TGTGCCAGCAGCCACCTAAGATCATCGGGATTTCACACAGATACGCAGTATTTT
TRBJ2-7 | TRBV11-3 | - | few | CASKGPPYEQYF | TGTGCCAGCAAGGGGCCCCCCTACGAGCAGTACTTC
TRBJ2-2 | TRBV5-1 | TRBD2 | - | CASSIAGNTGELFF | TGCGCCAGCAGTATAGCGGGAAACACCGGGGAGCTGTTTTTT
TRBJ1-5 | TRBV28 | TRBD1 | - | CASSSPTGGGSNQPQHF | TGTGCCAGCAGCTCACCGACAGGGGGAGGAAGCAATCAGCCCCAGCATTTT
TRBJ1-5 | TRBV5-1 | - | few | CASSLTDSRSQPQHF | TGCGCCAGCAGCTTGACGGACAGTAGAAGCCAGCCCCAGCATTTT
TRBJ1-2 | TRBV2 | - | once | CASSEGGLYGYTF | TGTGCCAGCAGTGAGGGGGGCCTCTATGGCTACACCTTC
TRBJ1-1 | TRBV27 | - | - | CASSFRLNTEAFF | TGTGCCAGCAGTTTCCGGCTGAACACTGAAGCTTTCTTT
TRBJ1-1 | TRBV4-3 | - | - | CASSQDPGVGEAFF | TGCGCCAGCAGCCAAGATCCGGGGGTGGGTGAAGCTTTCTTT
TRBJ2-7 | TRBV19 | TRBD1 | once | CASSTPGQGTVEQYF | TGTGCCAGTAGTACTCCGGGACAGGGGACCGTCGAGCAGTACTTC
TRBJ1-1 | TRBV12-3/TRBV12-4 | - | - | CASSFSSEAFF | TGTGCCAGCAGTTTTTCAAGCGAAGCTTTCTTT
TRBJ1-4 | TRBV4-1 | - | - | CASSPNRAQNRAGLFF | TGCGCCAGCAGCCCAAACCGGGCCCAAAACAGGGCGGGACTGTTTTTT
TRBJ1-1 | TRBV9 | - | - | CASSVGIGRNTEAFF | TGTGCCAGCAGCGTAGGAATTGGGCGGAACACTGAAGCTTTCTTT
TRBJ2-6 | TRBV11-2 | - | - | CASSFDPSGANVLTF | TGTGCCAGCAGCTTCGACCCGTCTGGGGCCAACGTCCTGACTTTC
TRBJ2-1 | TRBV20-1 | - | - | CSASVESSYNEQFF | TGCAGTGCTAGTGTCGAGAGCTCCTACAATGAGCAGTTCTTC
TRBJ1-5 | TRBV28 | - | - | CASRTGTTSNQPQHF | TGTGCCAGCAGGACCGGGACGACAAGCAATCAGCCCCAGCATTTT
TRBJ1-4 | TRBV2 | TRBD1 | - | CASSEEGAGNEKLFF | TGTGCCAGCAGTGAAGAGGGGGCCGGTAATGAAAAACTGTTTTTT
TRBJ2-1 | TRBV11-1 | - | once | CASSPAGTWAYNEQFF | TGTGCCAGCAGCCCTGCTGGGACGTGGGCCTACAATGAGCAGTTCTTC
TRBJ1-5 | TRBV28 | - | - | CASSPPRLGAGQPQHF | TGTGCCAGCAGCCCCCCCCGACTAGGGGCAGGGCAGCCCCAGCATTTT
TRBJ2-1 | TRBV7-9 | - | - | CASGDSGGPGFF | TGTGCCAGCGGGGACAGCGGGGGCCCGGGGTTCTTC
TRBJ2-5 | TRBV4-1 | TRBD2 | few | CASSQGTSGRGQETQYF | TGCGCCAGCAGCCAAGGGACTAGCGGGAGAGGGCAAGAGACCCAGTACTTC
TRBJ1-5 | TRBV28 | - | - | CASSSEISNQPQHF | TGTGCCAGCAGTTCGGAGATCAGCAATCAGCCCCAGCATTTT
TRBJ2-2 | TRBV21-1 | - | - | CASIKGTGDTGELFF | TGTGCCAGCATTAAAGGGACAGGGGACACCGGGGAGCTGTTTTTT
TRBJ1-2 | TRBV2 | - | - | CASSTKRTGFGYGF | TGTGCCAGCAGTACCAAACGTACAGGGTTTGGCTACGGGTTC
TRBJ1-2 | TRBV30 | - | - | CAWNFGGAGNYGYTF | TGTGCCTGGAATTTTGGGGGAGCTGGGAACTATGGCTACACCTTC
TRBJ2-7 | TRBV29-1 | TRBD2 | - | CSAEGRGTASYEQYF | TGCAGCGCCGAAGGGAGGGGCACCGCCTCCTACGAGCAGTACTTC
TRBJ2-7 | TRBV5-1 | TRBD2 | - | CASSPPGGLGSYEQYF | TGCGCCAGCAGCCCCCCGGGGGGGCTCGGCTCCTACGAGCAGTACTTC